Sequencing of this T cell receptor (beta chain) was carried out in a study of T cells in Graves' hyperthyroidism and ophthalmopathy. Study-wide results and limits: Classification by a 13 V-J model distinguished ophthalmopathy from stable hyperthyroidism. Also found in blood were most expanded thyroid clonotypes above 0.001.

Worth noting for this clonotype: Its antigen is not identified.

Germline CDR1 SGHAT, CDR2 FQNNGV. The CDR3 contains 12 residues. V lost 5 bases, J lost 11 bases, and 15 bases lay in between. Aged 18 to 65, the patients had hyperthyroidism that was newly diagnosed and had lasted under 2 months. Each 10 ml fresh peripheral blood draw supplied the PBMCs. The TCR beta CDR3 regions underwent amplification using RNA transcripts as the source. HTBI primers were the set used in a first-round RT-PCR of the TCR CDR3. TCRdb recomputed calls from the multiplex PCR reads with MiXCR, one row per CDR3 protein. The profile covers 690,000 or so distinct CDR3 sequences, with under 20% appearing a single time and about a sixth taken by the ten largest.

The source is a woman aged 45 to 65 with Graves' hyperthyroidism that later progressed to Graves' ophthalmopathy. The chain links TRBV11-2 to TRBJ1-1; tentatively, D is TRBD1 (6 bases). Sequencing was carried out using blood. The DNA of the CDR3 is TGTGCCAGCAGCCAAGTGGAGGGACACGCTTTCTTT. Translation: CASSQVEGHAFF.